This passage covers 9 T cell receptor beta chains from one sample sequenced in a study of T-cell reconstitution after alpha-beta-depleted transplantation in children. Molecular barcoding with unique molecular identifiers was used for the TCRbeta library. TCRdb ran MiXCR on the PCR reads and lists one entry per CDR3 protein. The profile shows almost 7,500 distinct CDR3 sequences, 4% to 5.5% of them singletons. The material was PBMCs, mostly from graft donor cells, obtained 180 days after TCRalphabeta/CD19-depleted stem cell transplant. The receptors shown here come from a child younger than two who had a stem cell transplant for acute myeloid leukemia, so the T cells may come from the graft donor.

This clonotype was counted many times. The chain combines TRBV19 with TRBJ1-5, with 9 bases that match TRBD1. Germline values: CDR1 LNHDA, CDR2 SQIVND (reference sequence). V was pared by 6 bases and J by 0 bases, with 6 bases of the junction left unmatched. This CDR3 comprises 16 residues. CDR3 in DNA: TGTGCCAGTAGCCCCAGGACAGGGGCTAGCAATCAGCCCCAGCATTTT. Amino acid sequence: CASSPRTGASNQPQHF.

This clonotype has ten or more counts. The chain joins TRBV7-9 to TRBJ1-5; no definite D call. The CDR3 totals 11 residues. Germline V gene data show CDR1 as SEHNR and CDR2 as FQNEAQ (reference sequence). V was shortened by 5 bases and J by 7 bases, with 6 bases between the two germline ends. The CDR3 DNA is TGTGCCAGCAGCCCTTTGCAGCCCCAGCATTTT. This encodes CASSPLQPQHF.

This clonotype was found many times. This chain's CDR3 is CSALAGEYRLDGQFF. The DNA for the CDR3 is TGCAGTGCCCTAGCGGGAGAGTATAGGTTAGATGGGCAGTTCTTC. The genes are TRBV20-1 and TRBJ2-1; 10 positions match TRBD2. Germline assignment: CDR1 DFQATT and CDR2 SNEGSKA (reference sequence). The CDR3 is 15 residues long. The ends lost 6 bases at V and 12 bases at J; junction bases unmatched: 17.

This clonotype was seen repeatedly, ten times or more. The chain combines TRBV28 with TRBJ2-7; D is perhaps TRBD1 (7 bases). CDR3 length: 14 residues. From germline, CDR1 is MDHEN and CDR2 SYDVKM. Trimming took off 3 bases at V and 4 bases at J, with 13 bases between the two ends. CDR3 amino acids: CASSLEQGRYEQYF. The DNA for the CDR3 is TGTGCCAGCAGTTTGGAACAGGGGAGGTACGAGCAGTACTTC.

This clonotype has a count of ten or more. CDR3 in amino acids: CASSYARGRNEQYF. The CDR3 coding sequence is TGTGCCAGCAGTTACGCCAGGGGGCGCAACGAGCAGTACTTC. V and J are TRBV6-5 and TRBJ2-7; 8 bases map to TRBD1. Germline V lookup: CDR1 MNHEY, CDR2 SVGAGI. J gave up 5 bases and V 2 bases, and 5 bases lay outside the gene matches. This CDR3 region has 14 residues.

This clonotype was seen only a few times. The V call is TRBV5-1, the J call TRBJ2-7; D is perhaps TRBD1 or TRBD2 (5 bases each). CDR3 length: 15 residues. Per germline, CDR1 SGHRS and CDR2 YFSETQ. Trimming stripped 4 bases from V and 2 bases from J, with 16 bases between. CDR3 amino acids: CASSRAGTGPYEQYF. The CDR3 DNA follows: TGCGCCAGCAGCCGAGCCGGGACCGGACCCTACGAGCAGTACTTC.

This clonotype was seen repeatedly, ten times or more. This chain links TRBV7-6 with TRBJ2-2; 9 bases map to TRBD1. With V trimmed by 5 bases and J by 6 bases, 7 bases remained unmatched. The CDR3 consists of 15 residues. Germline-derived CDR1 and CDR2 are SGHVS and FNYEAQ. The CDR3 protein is CASSIRDRASGELFF. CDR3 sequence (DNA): TGTGCCAGCAGCATCCGGGACAGGGCGTCCGGGGAGCTGTTTTTT.

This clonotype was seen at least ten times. CDR3 sequence: CASSRGEAFF. In nucleotides, the CDR3 is TGTGCCAGCAGCCGGGGTGAGGCTTTCTTT. The chain joins TRBV7-2 to TRBJ1-1; D is unclear. The CDR3 spans 10 residues. Trimming left V 5 bases short and J 11 bases short, with 9 bases between. The germline gives CDR1 SGHTA, CDR2 FQGNSA. Supplemented by reference TRBV7-2 and TRBJ1-1, the full variable domain reads GAGVSQSPSNKVTEKGKDVELRCDPISGHTALYWYRQSLGQGLEFLIYFQGNSAPDKSGLPSDRFSAERTGGSVSTLTIQRTQQEDSAVYLCASSRGEAFFGQGTRLTVV.

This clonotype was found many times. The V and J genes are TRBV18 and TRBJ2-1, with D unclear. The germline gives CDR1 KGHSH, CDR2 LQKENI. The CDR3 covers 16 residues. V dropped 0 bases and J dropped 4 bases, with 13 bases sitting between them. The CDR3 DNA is TGTGCCAGCTCACCACCGCGGACGAAACTGTACAATGAGCAGTTCTTC. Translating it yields CASSPPRTKLYNEQFF.